Below are 15 T cell receptor beta chains sequenced from a single sample in a study of CDR3 diversity in severe acne. TCRdb ran MiXCR on the PCR reads and lists one entry per CDR3 protein. The sample contains 84,000 or so distinct CDR3 sequences, 45% to 55% of which appear only once. The sequenced material came from blood. The receptors stem from a male donor in good health, serving as a control.

In this sample, this clonotype turned up many times. This chain links TRBV24-1 with TRBJ2-1; D is possibly TRBD1 or TRBD2 (5 bases each). This CDR3 is built from 14 residues. The germline V gene encodes CDR1 KGHDR and CDR2 SFDVKD. The V gene lost 5 bases and the J gene lost 4 bases, with 11 bases spanning the gap. The CDR3 sequence: CATSGGEEYNEQFF. As DNA, the CDR3 is TGTGCCACCAGTGGAGGGGAAGAGTACAATGAGCAGTTCTTC.

This clonotype turned up a few times. Relative to the germline gene, one junction end is altered; a read error may explain this. The rearrangement joins TRBV20-1 to TRBJ1-6; TRBD1 agrees at 9 bases. Per germline, CDR1 DFQATT and CDR2 SNEGSKA (reference sequence). The length of the CDR3 is 12 residues. CDR3 coding DNA: TGCAGCGATACGTCGCCGGGGACAGGGAATGACTTT. Its translation: CSDTSPGTGNDF.

Worth noting for this clonotype: This CDR3 is missing its conserved last phenylalanine or tryptophan, likely due to a read error. V usage is TRBV20-1 and J usage is TRBJ2-7, with 14 bases identical to TRBD2. There are 15 residues in the CDR3. The ends lost 1 base at V and 3 bases at J; junction bases unmatched: 2. In germline, CDR1 is DFQATT, CDR2 SNEGSKA (reference sequence). CDR3 sequence: CSARVGTSGSYEQYL. The CDR3 nucleotides read TGCAGTGCTAGAGTTGGGACTAGCGGGAGCTACGAGCAGTACCTC.

About this clonotype itself: Since no conserved phenylalanine or tryptophan closes the CDR3, a read error is the likely cause. V is TRBV20-1 and J is TRBJ1-5; D might be TRBD1 (5 bases). The CDR3 is 13 amino acids. Germline loops: CDR1 DFQATT, CDR2 SNEGSKA (reference sequence). V lost 6 bases to trimming and J lost 7 bases, with 16 bases between them. In DNA form, the CDR3 reads TGCAGTGCCCAGGGACCTATTGGACAGCCCCAGCATATT. Its protein is CSAQGPIGQPQHI.

There are a few counts of this clonotype. J is TRBJ1-6 and V is TRBV20-1; weak D call: TRBD1 (5 bases). The length of the CDR3 is 12 residues. Germline values: CDR1 DFQATT, CDR2 SNEGSKA (reference sequence). Trimming stripped 4 bases from V and 9 bases from J, with 10 bases between. CDR3 DNA: TGCAGTGCTAATGATGGGACTTCACCCCTCCACTTT. This gives the protein CSANDGTSPLHF.

The rearrangement links TRBV6-6 to TRBJ1-1, with 10 bases lining up with TRBD1. The CDR3 runs to 14 residues. Germline trimming cut 11 bases from V and 4 bases from J; bases unmatched to any gene: 10. Germline V gene lookup returns CDR1 MNHNY and CDR2 SVGAGI (reference sequence). The CDR3 sequence: CAGDDRGRGTEAFF. CDR3 DNA sequence: TGTGCCGGAGATGACAGGGGGCGAGGCACTGAAGCTTTCTTT.

This clonotype was observed a few times. The rearrangement joins TRBV7-9 to TRBJ2-1; 10 positions match TRBD2. With V trimmed by 6 bases and J by 3 bases, 5 bases remained unmatched. This CDR3 spans 15 amino acids. CDR1 is SEHNR and CDR2 is FQNEAQ in the germline V gene (reference sequence). The chain's CDR3 is CASRPGTSDYNEQFF. The CDR3, as DNA: TGTGCCAGCAGACCCGGGACTAGCGACTACAATGAGCAGTTCTTC.

This clonotype has a count of ten or more. The J gene is TRBJ2-5, the V gene TRBV30; D unresolved. Germline loops: CDR1 GTSNPN, CDR2 SVGIG (reference sequence). V gave up 3 bases and J gave up 3 bases, with 8 bases separating them. This CDR3 spans 12 amino acids. CDR3 nucleotide sequence: TGTGCCTGGAGGCGGCAGAAAGAGACCCAGTACTTC. As protein: CAWRRQKETQYF. Full variable domain (outside the CDR3, taken from reference TRBV30 and TRBJ2-5): SQTIHQWPATLVQPVGSPLSLECTVEGTSNPNLYWYRQAAGRGLQLLFYSVGIGQISSEVPQNLSASRPQDRQFILSSKKLLLSDSGFYLCAWRRQKETQYFGPGTRLLVL.

CDR3: CATSDAAGGYQPQHF. In DNA form, the CDR3 reads TGTGCCACCAGTGACGCCGCGGGGGGCTACCAGCCCCAGCATTTT. The V gene is TRBV24-1, the J gene TRBJ1-5, with D possibly matching TRBD1 (6 bases). Germline lookup yields CDR1 KGHDR and CDR2 SFDVKD. Trimming cost V 4 bases and J 7 bases, with 16 bases left between them. This CDR3 has 15 residues.

There are a few counts of this clonotype. The junction and the germline gene differ at one end; a read error may be behind it. The V gene is TRBV10-3, the J gene TRBJ2-5; possibly TRBD1 or TRBD2 for D (6 bases each). The CDR3 runs 15 residues. From germline, CDR1 is ENHRY and CDR2 SYGVKD. CDR3 nucleotide sequence: TGTGCCAGCAGTCGCGGCGGGGAAGGGGGAGAGACCCAGTACTTC. This sequence encodes CASSRGGEGGETQYF.

V and J are TRBV9 and TRBJ2-7; perhaps D is TRBD1 or TRBD2 (5 bases each). Per the germline V gene, CDR1 is SGDLS and CDR2 is YYNGEE. CDR3 length: 15 amino acids. Deletions cut 4 bases from V and 3 bases from J, with 17 bases between. CDR3 DNA: TGTGCCAGCAGCATAGTGTACAGGACTCACTACGAGCAGTACTTC. Protein sequence: CASSIVYRTHYEQYF.

V usage is TRBV12-3 or TRBV12-4 and J usage is TRBJ2-7; TRBD1 aligns across 9 bases. The V and J ends lost 3 bases and 1 base, in that order; junction bases with no gene match: 4. The CDR3 covers 15 residues. CDR3 nucleotide sequence: TGTGCCAGCAGTTTGGAGGGGACAGGGTCCTACGAGCAGTACTTC. Its protein is CASSLEGTGSYEQYF.

V usage is TRBV5-1 and J usage is TRBJ2-1; 11 positions agree with TRBD1. J lost 7 bases, V lost 2 bases, and 5 bases had no gene match. The CDR3 consists of 15 residues. From germline, CDR1 is SGHRS and CDR2 YFSETQ. CDR3 nucleotides: TGCGCCAGCAGCTTCTGGGACAGGGGGACAAATGAGCAGTTCTTC. Translated: CASSFWDRGTNEQFF.

This clonotype has at least ten counts. The genes are TRBV20-1 and TRBJ2-5; perhaps D is TRBD1 or TRBD2 (5 bases each). Trimming took 5 bases from V and 1 from J, leaving 14 bases between them. Germline assignment: CDR1 DFQATT and CDR2 SNEGSKA (reference sequence). CDR3 size: 14 residues. The CDR3: CSAPDWGSQETQYF. The CDR3 coding sequence is TGCAGTGCTCCAGACTGGGGGAGCCAAGAGACCCAGTACTTC.

This rearrangement joins TRBV2 to TRBJ2-7, with D possibly called TRBD1 or TRBD2 (5 bases each). V was trimmed by 4 bases and J by 7 bases, leaving 17 bases between them. CDR1 is SNHLY and CDR2 is FYNNEI in the germline V gene. This CDR3 region has 14 residues. CDR3 bases: TGTGCCAGCAGTGTGGGCGGTGGGACCGGGGAGCAGTACTTC. Translation: CASSVGGGTGEQYF.